The rows below give T cell receptor beta chains drawn from one sample of a study of T cell changes during pregnancy in multiple sclerosis. The protocol was immunoSEQ multiplex PCR, while the TCRdb copy is restricted to in-frame clones and leaves out a portion. The sample lists roughly 29,000 clones; 70% to 90% were seen once. This specimen was CD8+ T cells from peripheral blood mononuclear cells, taken after pregnancy. The receptors derive from a female donor with multiple sclerosis, enrolled in a pregnancy study. Both conserved end residues are trimmed from each CDR3.

V | length | CDR3
TRBV4-3 | 13 | ASSQDKWLAAEQF
TRBV28 | 14 | ASSSTRYQVANVLT
TRBV19 | 10 | ASSIYGNEQF
TRBV7-3 | 12 | ASRHNSGSAEAF
TRBV2 | 11 | ASIEARSEKLF
TRBV7-9 | 14 | ASSLAPREGLDEQF
TRBV14 | 16 | ASSHPGRVSTLYNEQF
TRBV29-1 | 11 | SVEPREGREQY
TRBV7-9 | 12 | ASARLLSSYEQY
TRBV5-1 | 11 | ASSLGQGGEQY
TRBV7-3 | 11 | ASSLDRYREAF
TRBV4-3 | 15 | ASSQDGAAITDGELF
TRBV21-1 | 13 | ASSRDLDSNYGYT
TRBV27 | 13 | ASSLRDSSYNEQF
TRBV29-1 | 12 | SVIIRDRLNEQF
TRBV5-6 | 12 | ASSWTGIIETQY
TRBV7-9 | 12 | ASSLTSGLNEQF
TRBV30 | 10 | AWTPRGNEQF
TRBV19 | 12 | ASSSRLVGHEQY
TRBV5-5 | 13 | ASSFVQTNTGELF
TRBV7-9 | 11 | ASSPRQGNEQY
TRBV7-9 | 12 | ASSPRIDTGELF
TRBV12-5 | 13 | ASGPFEGISHEQY
TRBV4-2 | 15 | ASSPLPDRGPLNEQY
TRBV14 | 13 | ASSHLAGGLDEQF
TRBV4-2 | 15 | ASSPLRPGQGQETQY
TRBV7-9 | 15 | ASSFVPTGTRNQPQH
TRBV2 | 13 | ASSEGRGSTDTQY
TRBV30 | 14 | AWTGGGIPRYNEQF
TRBV29-1 | 13 | STWAGGTESYGYT
TRBV27 | 12 | ASSLLAGFHEQY
TRBV5-1 | 15 | ASSSFLAGTNTGELF
TRBV7-9 | 14 | ASSGGLAGNTGELF
TRBV7-9 | 12 | ASSLVSGSNEQY
TRBV27 | 14 | ASSTRLAGASDTQY
TRBV28 | 13 | ASSLARGQSGELF
TRBV13 | 13 | ASSLGVVMNTEAF
TRBV27 | 11 | ASSVTSVAGQY
TRBV5-6 | 14 | ASSLGAGGGLYEQY